Given below is one T cell receptor beta chain in context. This record comes from a study of OX40 agonist ivuxolimab in advanced cancers. Study summary: Patients received the agonistic anti-OX40 (CD134) antibody ivuxolimab. The patients received ivuxolimab by intravenous route every 2 weeks at 0.01 to 10 mg/kg. Each dose-escalation patient presented with hepatocellular carcinoma, melanoma, renal cell or head and neck cancer.

Generated by immunoSEQ multiplex PCR, the TCRdb table keeps only in-frame clones and is missing some. The table includes approximately 59,000 clones, around four fifths detected once. V lost 5 bases, J lost 2 bases, and 10 bases lay in between. The CDR3 sequence is 15 residues long. Germline V gene lookup returns CDR1 MNHEY and CDR2 SMNVEV (reference sequence). Autoimmune disease history or systemic immunosuppression led to patients being barred. The starting material was CD4+ or CD8+ T cells sorted from blood, obtained in a trial of the OX40 agonist ivuxolimab. The receptor comes from an adult with an advanced solid tumor such as melanoma, head and neck, liver or kidney cancer. The chain couples TRBV27 to TRBJ2-6; D perhaps matches TRBD1 (5 bases). CDR3 coding DNA: TGTGCCAGCAGTGGTCTAGGGGCTGGGGCCAACGTCCTGACTTTC. Its protein product is CASSGLGAGANVLTF. Full variable domain (rest looked up from reference TRBV27 and TRBJ2-6): EAQVTQNPRYLITVTGKKLTVTCSQNMNHEYMSWYRQDPGLGLRQIYYSMNVEVTDKGDVPEGYKVSRKEKRNFPLILESPSPNQTSLYFCASSGLGAGANVLTFGAGSRLTVL.